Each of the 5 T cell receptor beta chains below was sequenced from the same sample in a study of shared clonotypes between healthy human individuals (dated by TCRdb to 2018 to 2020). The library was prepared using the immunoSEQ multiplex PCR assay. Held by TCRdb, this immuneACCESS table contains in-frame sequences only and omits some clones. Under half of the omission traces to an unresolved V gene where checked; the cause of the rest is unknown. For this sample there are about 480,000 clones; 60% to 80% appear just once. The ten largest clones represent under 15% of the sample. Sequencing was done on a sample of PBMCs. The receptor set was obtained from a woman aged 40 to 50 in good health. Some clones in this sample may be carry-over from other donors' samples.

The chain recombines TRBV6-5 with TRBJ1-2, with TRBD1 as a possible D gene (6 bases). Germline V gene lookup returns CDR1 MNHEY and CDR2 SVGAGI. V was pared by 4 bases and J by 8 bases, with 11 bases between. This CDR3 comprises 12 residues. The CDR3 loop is CASSFRGGGYTF. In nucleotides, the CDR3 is TGTGCCAGCAGTTTCAGGGGAGGCGGCTACACCTTC.

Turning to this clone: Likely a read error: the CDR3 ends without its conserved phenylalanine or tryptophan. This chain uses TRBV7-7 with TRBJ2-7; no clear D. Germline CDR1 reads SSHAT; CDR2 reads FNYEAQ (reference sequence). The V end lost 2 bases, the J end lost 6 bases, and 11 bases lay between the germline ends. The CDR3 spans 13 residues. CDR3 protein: CASSLRQDGEQYL. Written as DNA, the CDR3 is TGTGCCAGCAGCTTACGCCAGGATGGCGAGCAGTACCTC.

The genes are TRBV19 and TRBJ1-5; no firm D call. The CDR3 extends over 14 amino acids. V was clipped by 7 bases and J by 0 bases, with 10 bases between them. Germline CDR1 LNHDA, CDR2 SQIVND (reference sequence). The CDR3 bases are TGTGCCAGTAAGGAAGAGTATAGCAATCAGCCCCAGCATTTT. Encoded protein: CASKEEYSNQPQHF. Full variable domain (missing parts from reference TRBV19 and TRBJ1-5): DGGITQSPKYLFRKEGQNVTLSCEQNLNHDAMYWYRQDPGQGLRLIYYSQIVNDFQKGDIAEGYSVSREKKESFPLTVTSAQKNPTAFYLCASKEEYSNQPQHFGDGTRLSIL.

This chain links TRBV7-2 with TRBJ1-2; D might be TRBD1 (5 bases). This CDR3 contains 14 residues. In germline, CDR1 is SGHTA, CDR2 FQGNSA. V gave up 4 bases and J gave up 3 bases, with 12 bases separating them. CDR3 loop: CASSSGLGYYGYTF. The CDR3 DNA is TGTGCCAGCAGCTCAGGGTTGGGGTACTATGGCTACACCTTC.

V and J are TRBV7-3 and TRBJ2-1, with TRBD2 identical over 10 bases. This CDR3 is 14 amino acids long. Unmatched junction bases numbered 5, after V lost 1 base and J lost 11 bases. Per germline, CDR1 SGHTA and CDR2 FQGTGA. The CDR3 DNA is TGTGCCAGCAGCTTAAGCCTAGCGGGAGACAAGCAGTTCTTC. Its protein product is CASSLSLAGDKQFF.